A selection of T cell receptor beta chains follows, all from one sample in a study of Graves' ophthalmopathy and Graves' hyperthyroidism. MiXCR, applied by TCRdb to the multiplex PCR reads, yields one record per CDR3 protein. The sample carries approximately 640,000 distinct CDR3 sequences, approximately 39% recorded once. Sequenced material: peripheral blood. The source of these receptors is an adult man with Graves' ophthalmopathy. Both conserved end residues are part of each CDR3. The order of the fields is J gene, clone size, V gene, D gene, CDR3 length, CDR3 protein, CDR3 DNA. The D gene is left open where the match is weak. Expanded clones get a size class; other rows say once, few or many, or leave the size out.

j_call: TRBJ2-7
clone_size: NA
v_call: TRBV29-1
d_call: TRBD2
cdr3_length: 15
cdr3_aa: CSVATSGSFYREQYF
cdr3_nt: TGCAGCGTCGCGACTAGCGGGAGTTTTTATCGCGAGCAGTACTTC

j_call: TRBJ2-2
clone_size: many
v_call: TRBV24-1
d_call: TRBD1
cdr3_length: 16
cdr3_aa: CATSDPDRAATGELFF
cdr3_nt: TGTGCCACCAGTGACCCTGACAGGGCAGCCACCGGGGAGCTGTTTTTT

j_call: TRBJ1-2
clone_size: NA
v_call: TRBV10-3
d_call: NA
cdr3_length: 14
cdr3_aa: CASTRSQGDYGYTF
cdr3_nt: TGTGCCAGCACCAGATCCCAAGGAGACTATGGCTACACCTTC

j_call: TRBJ1-1
clone_size: few
v_call: TRBV5-6
d_call: NA
cdr3_length: 15
cdr3_aa: CASSFLVGGGSEAFF
cdr3_nt: TGTGCCAGCAGCTTCCTGGTGGGTGGAGGGTCTGAAGCTTTCTTT

j_call: TRBJ2-5
clone_size: NA
v_call: TRBV2
d_call: NA
cdr3_length: 14
cdr3_aa: CASSLGTRGETQYF
cdr3_nt: TGTGCCAGCAGCCTCGGGACCAGGGGAGAGACCCAGTACTTC

j_call: TRBJ2-7
clone_size: few
v_call: TRBV5-5
d_call: TRBD2
cdr3_length: 14
cdr3_aa: CASRTSGDYYEQYF
cdr3_nt: TGTGCCAGCAGGACTAGCGGAGATTACTACGAGCAGTACTTC

j_call: TRBJ1-2
clone_size: NA
v_call: TRBV7-9
d_call: NA
cdr3_length: 13
cdr3_aa: CASSSGSFYGYTF
cdr3_nt: TGTGCCAGCAGCTCCGGGAGCTTCTATGGCTACACCTTC

j_call: TRBJ2-7
clone_size: once
v_call: TRBV5-1
d_call: NA
cdr3_length: 11
cdr3_aa: CASSVGQEQYF
cdr3_nt: TGCGCCAGCAGCGTCGGACAAGAGCAGTACTTC

j_call: TRBJ1-4
clone_size: NA
v_call: TRBV24-1
d_call: TRBD1
cdr3_length: 14
cdr3_aa: CATIVQGQGGKLFF
cdr3_nt: TGTGCCACCATAGTACAGGGACAGGGTGGAAAACTGTTTTTT

j_call: TRBJ1-1
clone_size: few
v_call: TRBV7-6
d_call: TRBD1
cdr3_length: 14
cdr3_aa: CASSLRGPDTEAFF
cdr3_nt: TGTGCCAGCAGCTTAAGGGGGCCGGACACTGAAGCTTTCTTT

j_call: TRBJ1-2
clone_size: many
v_call: TRBV12-3/TRBV12-4
d_call: NA
cdr3_length: 14
cdr3_aa: CASSVRRGSYGYTF
cdr3_nt: TGTGCCAGCAGCGTCAGGCGGGGCAGCTATGGCTACACCTTC

j_call: TRBJ2-6
clone_size: NA
v_call: TRBV10-3
d_call: TRBD1
cdr3_length: 13
cdr3_aa: CAIRPTGDNVLTF
cdr3_nt: TGTGCCATCAGGCCGACAGGGGACAACGTCCTGACTTTC

j_call: TRBJ1-2
clone_size: many
v_call: TRBV20-1
d_call: NA
cdr3_length: 13
cdr3_aa: CSARSPPSYGYTF
cdr3_nt: TGCAGTGCTAGGTCCCCCCCAAGCTATGGCTACACCTTC

j_call: TRBJ2-7
clone_size: NA
v_call: TRBV10-3
d_call: TRBD2
cdr3_length: 14
cdr3_aa: CAISTSGGSYEQYF
cdr3_nt: TGTGCCATCTCCACTAGCGGGGGAAGCTACGAGCAGTACTTC

j_call: TRBJ1-5
clone_size: few
v_call: TRBV10-3
d_call: NA
cdr3_length: 15
cdr3_aa: CASSFQGWSNQPQHF
cdr3_nt: TGTGCCAGCAGTTTTCAGGGTTGGAGCAATCAGCCCCAGCATTTT

j_call: TRBJ1-1
clone_size: few
v_call: TRBV29-1
d_call: NA
cdr3_length: 13
cdr3_aa: CSLMSEAYTEAFF
cdr3_nt: TGCAGCTTGATGTCGGAGGCGTACACTGAAGCTTTCTTT

j_call: TRBJ2-7
clone_size: many
v_call: TRBV7-2
d_call: NA
cdr3_length: 16
cdr3_aa: CASSLEPYLAAYEQYF
cdr3_nt: TGTGCCAGCAGCTTAGAGCCCTACCTAGCAGCCTACGAGCAGTACTTC

j_call: TRBJ1-5
clone_size: NA
v_call: TRBV10-3
d_call: TRBD1
cdr3_length: 14
cdr3_aa: CAISGGDRDQPQHF
cdr3_nt: TGTGCCATCAGTGGGGGGGACAGGGATCAGCCCCAGCATTTT

j_call: TRBJ2-6
clone_size: many
v_call: TRBV19
d_call: NA
cdr3_length: 17
cdr3_aa: CASKEGTFISGANVLTF
cdr3_nt: TGTGCCAGTAAGGAGGGCACCTTTATTTCTGGGGCCAACGTCCTGACTTTC

j_call: TRBJ2-2
clone_size: many
v_call: TRBV7-9
d_call: NA
cdr3_length: 16
cdr3_aa: CASSAAPASNTGELFF
cdr3_nt: TGTGCCAGCAGCGCGGCTCCCGCTTCGAACACCGGGGAGCTGTTTTTT

j_call: TRBJ2-7
clone_size: few
v_call: TRBV27
d_call: NA
cdr3_length: 13
cdr3_aa: CASSLRGNNEQYF
cdr3_nt: TGTGCCAGCAGTTTAAGGGGGAACAACGAGCAGTACTTC

j_call: TRBJ2-2
clone_size: few
v_call: TRBV7-3
d_call: NA
cdr3_length: 14
cdr3_aa: CASSRRDFPGELFF
cdr3_nt: TGCGCCAGCAGCCGTAGGGATTTTCCCGGGGAGCTGTTTTTT

j_call: TRBJ2-7
clone_size: few
v_call: TRBV14
d_call: NA
cdr3_length: 13
cdr3_aa: CASRIQGSYEQYF
cdr3_nt: TGTGCCAGCAGGATACAGGGTTCCTACGAGCAGTACTTC

j_call: TRBJ1-5
clone_size: NA
v_call: TRBV20-1
d_call: TRBD1
cdr3_length: 15
cdr3_aa: CSASGGTGDNQPQHF
cdr3_nt: TGCAGTGCTAGTGGTGGGACAGGGGACAATCAGCCCCAGCATTTT

j_call: TRBJ2-2
clone_size: few
v_call: TRBV6-1
d_call: TRBD1
cdr3_length: 17
cdr3_aa: CASSRWTGWRDTGELFF
cdr3_nt: TGTGCCAGCAGCAGGTGGACAGGGTGGCGGGACACCGGGGAGCTGTTTTTT

j_call: TRBJ2-2
clone_size: NA
v_call: TRBV29-1
d_call: TRBD1
cdr3_length: 12
cdr3_aa: CSVAGQGGKLFF
cdr3_nt: TGCAGCGTTGCGGGACAGGGCGGAAAGCTGTTTTTT

j_call: TRBJ2-5
clone_size: few
v_call: TRBV5-4
d_call: NA
cdr3_length: 14
cdr3_aa: CASRGIGNLETQYF
cdr3_nt: TGTGCCAGCAGGGGGATAGGAAATTTAGAGACCCAGTACTTC

j_call: TRBJ2-6
clone_size: NA
v_call: TRBV7-3
d_call: TRBD2
cdr3_length: 14
cdr3_aa: CASSITGTSATLTF
cdr3_nt: TGTGCCAGCAGCATAACAGGCACTAGCGCAACCCTTACTTTC

j_call: TRBJ2-7
clone_size: NA
v_call: TRBV10-2
d_call: TRBD2
cdr3_length: 17
cdr3_aa: CASRTSGGRGGSYEQYF
cdr3_nt: TGCGCCAGCAGGACTAGCGGGGGGCGTGGGGGCTCCTACGAGCAGTACTTC

j_call: TRBJ1-5
clone_size: NA
v_call: TRBV11-1
d_call: NA
cdr3_length: 12
cdr3_aa: CASSLGTRPQHF
cdr3_nt: TGTGCCAGCAGCTTAGGGACGAGGCCCCAGCATTTT

j_call: TRBJ2-1
clone_size: NA
v_call: TRBV5-1
d_call: TRBD2
cdr3_length: 15
cdr3_aa: CASSLTSGSYNEQFF
cdr3_nt: TGCGCCAGCAGCTTGACTAGCGGCTCCTACAATGAGCAGTTCTTC

j_call: TRBJ1-2
clone_size: NA
v_call: TRBV10-3
d_call: TRBD1
cdr3_length: 17
cdr3_aa: CAISEGPTAGGQLGYTF
cdr3_nt: TGTGCCATCAGTGAGGGCCCAACTGCGGGGGGACAGCTGGGCTACACCTTC

j_call: TRBJ2-7
clone_size: few
v_call: TRBV27
d_call: NA
cdr3_length: 13
cdr3_aa: CASSLFGLGQQYF
cdr3_nt: TGTGCCAGCAGTTTATTCGGTTTAGGACAGCAGTACTTC

j_call: TRBJ1-1
clone_size: NA
v_call: TRBV10-3
d_call: TRBD1
cdr3_length: 12
cdr3_aa: CATSIGQGEAFF
cdr3_nt: TGTGCCACCTCAATTGGACAGGGTGAAGCTTTCTTT

j_call: TRBJ2-3
clone_size: NA
v_call: TRBV7-3
d_call: TRBD2
cdr3_length: 15
cdr3_aa: CASSQTSEQLDTQYF
cdr3_nt: TGTGCCAGCAGCCAGACTAGCGAGCAATTAGATACGCAGTATTTT

j_call: TRBJ1-5
clone_size: many
v_call: TRBV29-1
d_call: NA
cdr3_length: 12
cdr3_aa: CSVKSVNQPQHF
cdr3_nt: TGCAGCGTTAAGTCAGTTAATCAGCCCCAGCATTTT

j_call: TRBJ2-7
clone_size: few
v_call: TRBV20-1
d_call: NA
cdr3_length: 13
cdr3_aa: CSAARDRNYEQYF
cdr3_nt: TGCAGTGCTGCCCGGGACCGAAACTACGAGCAGTACTTC

j_call: TRBJ1-1
clone_size: few
v_call: TRBV6-1
d_call: NA
cdr3_length: 16
cdr3_aa: CASSEVQGGPNTEAFF
cdr3_nt: TGTGCCAGCAGTGAAGTGCAGGGAGGTCCAAACACTGAAGCTTTCTTT

j_call: TRBJ2-7
clone_size: NA
v_call: TRBV19
d_call: NA
cdr3_length: 15
cdr3_aa: CASSMALGRTYEQYF
cdr3_nt: TGTGCCAGTAGTATGGCCCTAGGGCGCACCTACGAGCAGTACTTC

j_call: TRBJ2-4
clone_size: NA
v_call: TRBV7-9
d_call: NA
cdr3_length: 14
cdr3_aa: CASSPGPGKNIQYF
cdr3_nt: TGTGCCAGCAGCCCTGGGCCAGGGAAAAACATTCAGTACTTC

j_call: TRBJ1-5
clone_size: few
v_call: TRBV12-3/TRBV12-4
d_call: NA
cdr3_length: 13
cdr3_aa: CASSFRPGQPQHF
cdr3_nt: TGTGCCAGCAGTTTTCGACCCGGTCAGCCCCAGCATTTT

j_call: TRBJ1-5
clone_size: few
v_call: TRBV10-3
d_call: NA
cdr3_length: 13
cdr3_aa: CAISADSYQPQHF
cdr3_nt: TGTGCCATCAGTGCGGACAGTTATCAGCCCCAGCATTTT

j_call: TRBJ2-2
clone_size: many
v_call: TRBV20-1
d_call: NA
cdr3_length: 15
cdr3_aa: CSAKAGLASTGELFF
cdr3_nt: TGCAGTGCTAAAGCGGGTTTGGCCAGCACCGGGGAGCTGTTTTTT

j_call: TRBJ1-2
clone_size: once
v_call: TRBV10-3
d_call: NA
cdr3_length: 13
cdr3_aa: CAISVSGHYGHTF
cdr3_nt: TGTGCCATCAGCGTGTCAGGGCACTATGGCCACACCTTC

j_call: TRBJ2-7
clone_size: NA
v_call: TRBV29-1
d_call: TRBD1
cdr3_length: 13
cdr3_aa: CSSSTGGNYEQYF
cdr3_nt: TGCAGCAGTTCGACAGGGGGCAACTACGAGCAGTACTTC

j_call: TRBJ1-5
clone_size: NA
v_call: TRBV2
d_call: NA
cdr3_length: 12
cdr3_aa: CASRGRDQPQHF
cdr3_nt: TGTGCCAGCAGGGGACGTGATCAGCCCCAGCATTTT

j_call: TRBJ1-6
clone_size: NA
v_call: TRBV9
d_call: NA
cdr3_length: 12
cdr3_aa: CAWMVWGSPLHF
cdr3_nt: TGTGCCTGGATGGTATGGGGATCACCCCTCCACTTT

j_call: TRBJ1-2
clone_size: NA
v_call: TRBV25-1
d_call: NA
cdr3_length: 17
cdr3_aa: CASSERTGRPTNYGYTF
cdr3_nt: TGTGCCAGCAGCGAACGGACGGGCAGACCTACTAACTATGGCTACACCTTC

j_call: TRBJ2-5
clone_size: many
v_call: TRBV12-3/TRBV12-4
d_call: TRBD1
cdr3_length: 16
cdr3_aa: CASSPLGTVGQETQYF
cdr3_nt: TGTGCCAGCAGTCCATTGGGGACAGTGGGACAAGAGACCCAGTACTTC

j_call: TRBJ1-5
clone_size: NA
v_call: TRBV7-9
d_call: NA
cdr3_length: 14
cdr3_aa: CASSQFNVGQPQHF
cdr3_nt: TGTGCCAGCAGCCAATTCAACGTGGGTCAGCCCCAGCATTTT

j_call: TRBJ2-6
clone_size: many
v_call: TRBV6-5
d_call: NA
cdr3_length: 15
cdr3_aa: CASSIGVSGANVLTF
cdr3_nt: TGTGCCAGCAGTATCGGGGTCTCTGGGGCCAACGTCCTGACTTTC